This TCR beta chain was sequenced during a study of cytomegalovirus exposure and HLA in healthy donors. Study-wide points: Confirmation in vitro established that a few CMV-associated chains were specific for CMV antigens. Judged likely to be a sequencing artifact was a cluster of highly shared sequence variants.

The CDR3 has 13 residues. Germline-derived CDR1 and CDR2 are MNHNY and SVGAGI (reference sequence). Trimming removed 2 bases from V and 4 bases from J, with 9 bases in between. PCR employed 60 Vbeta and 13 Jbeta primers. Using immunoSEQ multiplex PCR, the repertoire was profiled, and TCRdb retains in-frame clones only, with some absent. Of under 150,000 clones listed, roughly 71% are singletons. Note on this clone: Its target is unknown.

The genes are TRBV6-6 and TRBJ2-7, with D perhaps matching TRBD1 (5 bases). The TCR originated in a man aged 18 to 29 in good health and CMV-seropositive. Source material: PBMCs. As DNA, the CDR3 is TGTGCCAGCAGTTACAAACAGGAGTACGAGCAGTACTTC. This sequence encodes CASSYKQEYEQYF.